This T cell receptor beta chain was recovered during a study of blood T cell repertoires in COVID-19. Study as a whole: COVID-19 samples collected from the United States, Italy and Spain covered acute and convalescent phases. In each case, the material was cDNA or gDNA derived from T cells, B-cell-depleted T cells, or PBMCs.

As handled by the study authors: Cell counts per sample came from amplifying reference gene primers. The method was immunoSEQ multiplex PCR; TCRdb's version includes in-frame clones alone and lacks a portion of them. Clonal size and the V and J genes are those of that table, whereas D and trimming came from the DNA. The repertoire holds approximately 100,000 clones, around 84% seen once, with less than 2% in the top ten. Germline CDR1 and CDR2: MDHEN and SYDVKM. CDR3 length equals 12 residues. V lost 5 bases, J lost 5 bases, and 9 bases lay in between. This TCR was sampled from a woman in her 70s with active or convalescent COVID-19. Material: peripheral blood. The chain couples TRBV28 to TRBJ1-1, with D possibly TRBD1 on 5 matching bases. The CDR3 here is CASSRGGTEAFF. In nucleotides, the CDR3 is TGTGCCAGCAGTCGGGGGGGAACTGAAGCTTTCTTT.